A selection of T cell receptor beta chains follows, all from one sample in a study of control samples from healthy donors and cancer patients. TCRdb's table, derived via immunoSEQ multiplex PCR, lists solely in-frame clones and lacks some. Among 70,000 to 85,000 clones listed, 84% were seen once. Source material: PBMCs. These receptors were collected from a man aged 55 to 70 with head and neck cancer. CDR3s include the opening cysteine and the closing phenylalanine or tryptophan. The D gene is left open where the match is weak. Not all rows give a size; the values are once, few, many and, for expanded clones, a class.

CDR3 DNA: TGTGCCAGCAGTTACCGAACGTATAAGAATGAGCAGTTCTTC; CDR3 protein: CASSYRTYKNEQFF; J gene: TRBJ2-1; clone size: .; D gene: .; V gene: TRBV6-5
CDR3 DNA: TGTGCCAGCAGCCAGGTCAGGGGCTCCTATGAAAAACTGTTTTTT; CDR3 protein: CASSQVRGSYEKLFF; J gene: TRBJ1-4; clone size: .; D gene: .; V gene: TRBV3-1/TRBV3-2
CDR3 DNA: TGTGCCAGCAGCCGAGGGGGATGGACTAGCGCCACAGATACGCAGTATTTT; CDR3 protein: CASSRGGWTSATDTQYF; J gene: TRBJ2-3; clone size: .; D gene: TRBD2; V gene: TRBV7-8
CDR3 DNA: TGTGCCAGCAGACAAAGAGCGGGCGAGCAGTACTTC; CDR3 protein: CASRQRAGEQYF; J gene: TRBJ2-7; clone size: .; D gene: .; V gene: TRBV12-3/TRBV12-4
CDR3 DNA: TGTGCCAGCAGTGAGCGAACACTAGCGGGGTTTAACACCGGGGAGCTGTTTTTT; CDR3 protein: CASSERTLAGFNTGELFF; J gene: TRBJ2-2; clone size: .; D gene: TRBD2; V gene: TRBV6-1
CDR3 DNA: TGTGCCAGCAGCTTACGGGGGGCAATTAATGAAAAACTGTTTTTT; CDR3 protein: CASSLRGAINEKLFF; J gene: TRBJ1-4; clone size: once; D gene: .; V gene: TRBV11-2
CDR3 DNA: TGTGCCAGCCGACCTCCACCAGGGGTTGGCTACACCTTC; CDR3 protein: CASRPPPGVGYTF; J gene: TRBJ1-2; clone size: .; D gene: .; V gene: TRBV6-5
CDR3 DNA: TGTGCCAGCAGCGCAGCGGGAGGGCCATACAATGAGCAGTTCTTC; CDR3 protein: CASSAAGGPYNEQFF; J gene: TRBJ2-1; clone size: .; D gene: TRBD2; V gene: TRBV7-9
CDR3 DNA: TGTGCCAGCATGCCGGGACAGACCTACGAGCAGTACTTC; CDR3 protein: CASMPGQTYEQYF; J gene: TRBJ2-7; clone size: .; D gene: TRBD1; V gene: TRBV6-5
CDR3 DNA: TGTGCCATCAGTGAACAGTTGGGCAATCAGCCCCAGCATTTT; CDR3 protein: CAISEQLGNQPQHF; J gene: TRBJ1-5; clone size: .; D gene: .; V gene: TRBV10-3
CDR3 DNA: TGTGCCAGCAGTTTGACAGGGGGGACCACTGAAGCTTTCTTT; CDR3 protein: CASSLTGGTTEAFF; J gene: TRBJ1-1; clone size: .; D gene: TRBD1; V gene: TRBV28
CDR3 DNA: TGTGCCAGCTGCCCGGGAGGGCCCGACAATGAGCAGTTCTTC; CDR3 protein: CASCPGGPDNEQFF; J gene: TRBJ2-1; clone size: .; D gene: TRBD2; V gene: TRBV6-5
CDR3 DNA: TGCGCCAGCAGCTCGGACCCGGCGCGTATCTACGAGCAGTACTTC; CDR3 protein: CASSSDPARIYEQYF; J gene: TRBJ2-7; clone size: once; D gene: .; V gene: TRBV5-1
CDR3 DNA: TGTGCCACCAGTGATTTCAACGCAGGGGCCCCCGGGGAGCTGTTTTTT; CDR3 protein: CATSDFNAGAPGELFF; J gene: TRBJ2-2; clone size: .; D gene: .; V gene: TRBV24-1
CDR3 DNA: TGTGCCATCAGCCAGGAAATAGGGCGTAATGAAAAACTGTTTTTT; CDR3 protein: CAISQEIGRNEKLFF; J gene: TRBJ1-4; clone size: .; D gene: .; V gene: TRBV10-3
CDR3 DNA: TGTGCCAGCAGCAGACAGCTTAGCACTGAAGCTTTCTTT; CDR3 protein: CASSRQLSTEAFF; J gene: TRBJ1-1; clone size: .; D gene: .; V gene: TRBV7-2
CDR3 DNA: TGTGCCAGCAGCCAGGATAGATGGACTGATCCACAAGAAGCTTTCTTT; CDR3 protein: CASSQDRWTDPQEAFF; J gene: TRBJ1-1; clone size: once; D gene: .; V gene: TRBV3-1/TRBV3-2
CDR3 DNA: TGTGCCAGCAGCTGGGGACAGGGCGGGGAGTACCAAGAGACCCAGTACTTC; CDR3 protein: CASSWGQGGEYQETQYF; J gene: TRBJ2-5; clone size: .; D gene: TRBD1; V gene: TRBV13
CDR3 DNA: TGTGCCACCAGCGGACCCGGACTTGTGGGCACTGAAGCTTTCTTT; CDR3 protein: CATSGPGLVGTEAFF; J gene: TRBJ1-1; clone size: .; D gene: .; V gene: TRBV15
CDR3 DNA: TGTGCCAGCAGCTTTTACGACAGGGAGAACACTGAAGCTTTCTTT; CDR3 protein: CASSFYDRENTEAFF; J gene: TRBJ1-1; clone size: .; D gene: TRBD1; V gene: TRBV5-4
CDR3 DNA: TGTGCCAGCAGCTTTCAGGGGGGCATAACCTACGAGCAGTACTTC; CDR3 protein: CASSFQGGITYEQYF; J gene: TRBJ2-7; clone size: .; D gene: .; V gene: TRBV5-5
CDR3 DNA: TGCGCCAGCAGCTTCCGACAGGGGATTCTGGCTAGCGGGAGGTCCACCTACAATGAGCAGTTCTTC; CDR3 protein: CASSFRQGILASGRSTYNEQFF; J gene: TRBJ2-1; clone size: .; D gene: TRBD2; V gene: TRBV5-1
CDR3 DNA: TGTGCCAGCAGGTTGCTAGCCTACAATGAGCAGTTCTTC; CDR3 protein: CASRLLAYNEQFF; J gene: TRBJ2-1; clone size: .; D gene: .; V gene: TRBV2
CDR3 DNA: TGTGCCAGCAGTTTATTGGGATCGGGGAGCCAAGAGACCCAGTACTTC; CDR3 protein: CASSLLGSGSQETQYF; J gene: TRBJ2-5; clone size: .; D gene: .; V gene: TRBV27
CDR3 DNA: TGTGCCAGCTCACCAAGGCAGATTAATGAAAAACTGTTTTTT; CDR3 protein: CASSPRQINEKLFF; J gene: TRBJ1-4; clone size: .; D gene: .; V gene: TRBV18
CDR3 DNA: TGTGCCAGCCTCGGGGGGGTAGGAATTCGGGCTAGGCAGTACTTC; CDR3 protein: CASLGGVGIRARQYF; J gene: TRBJ2-5; clone size: .; D gene: TRBD2; V gene: TRBV28
CDR3 DNA: TGTGCCAGCACCCCCCACGCGGGACAGAACAATCAGCCCCAGCATTTT; CDR3 protein: CASTPHAGQNNQPQHF; J gene: TRBJ1-5; clone size: .; D gene: TRBD1; V gene: TRBV6-6
CDR3 DNA: TGTGCCAGCAGCGTAGGAGGGTTGCGAAACACCATATATTTT; CDR3 protein: CASSVGGLRNTIYF; J gene: TRBJ1-3; clone size: .; D gene: .; V gene: TRBV7-9
CDR3 DNA: TGCGCCAGCTCGGGGGAATCCTACGAGCAGTACTTC; CDR3 protein: CASSGESYEQYF; J gene: TRBJ2-7; clone size: many; D gene: .; V gene: TRBV10-2
CDR3 DNA: TGTGCCAGCAGTTTATTTGGGGGTTCAGCTTTCTTT; CDR3 protein: CASSLFGGSAFF; J gene: TRBJ1-1; clone size: .; D gene: .; V gene: TRBV12-3/TRBV12-4
CDR3 DNA: TGTGCCAGCAGCCGTGTGCCGGGACAGCAGTACGAGCAGTACTTC; CDR3 protein: CASSRVPGQQYEQYF; J gene: TRBJ2-7; clone size: once; D gene: TRBD1; V gene: TRBV5-6